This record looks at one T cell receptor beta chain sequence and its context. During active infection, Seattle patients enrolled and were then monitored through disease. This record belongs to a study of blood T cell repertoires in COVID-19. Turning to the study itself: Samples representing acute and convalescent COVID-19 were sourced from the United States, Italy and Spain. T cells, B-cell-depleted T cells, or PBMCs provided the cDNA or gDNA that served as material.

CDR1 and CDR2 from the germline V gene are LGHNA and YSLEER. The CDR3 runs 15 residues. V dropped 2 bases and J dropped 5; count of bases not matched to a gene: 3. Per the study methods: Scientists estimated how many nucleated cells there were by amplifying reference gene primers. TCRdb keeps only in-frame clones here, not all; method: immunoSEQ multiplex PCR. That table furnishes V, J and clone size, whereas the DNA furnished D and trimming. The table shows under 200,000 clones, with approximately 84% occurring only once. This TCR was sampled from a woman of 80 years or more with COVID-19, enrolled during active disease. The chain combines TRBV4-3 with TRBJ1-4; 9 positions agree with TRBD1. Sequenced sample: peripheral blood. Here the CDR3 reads CASSQPTGGNEKLFF. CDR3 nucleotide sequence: TGCGCCAGCAGCCAACCGACAGGGGGAAATGAAAAACTGTTTTTT.